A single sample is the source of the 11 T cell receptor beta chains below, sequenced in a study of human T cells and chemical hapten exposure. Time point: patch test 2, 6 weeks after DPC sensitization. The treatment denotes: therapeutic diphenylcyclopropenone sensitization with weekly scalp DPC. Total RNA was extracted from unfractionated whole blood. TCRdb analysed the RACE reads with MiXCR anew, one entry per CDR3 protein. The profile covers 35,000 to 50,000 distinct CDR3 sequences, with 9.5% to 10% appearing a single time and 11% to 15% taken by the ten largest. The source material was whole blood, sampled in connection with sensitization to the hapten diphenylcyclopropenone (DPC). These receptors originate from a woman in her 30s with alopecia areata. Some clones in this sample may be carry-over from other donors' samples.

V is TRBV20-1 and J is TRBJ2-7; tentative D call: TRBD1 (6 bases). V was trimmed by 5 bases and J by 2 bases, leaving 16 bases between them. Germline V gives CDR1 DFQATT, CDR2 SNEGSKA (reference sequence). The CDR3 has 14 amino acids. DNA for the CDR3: TGCAGTGCTCACCGGGACACGGGCACCTACGAGCAGTACTTC. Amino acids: CSAHRDTGTYEQYF.

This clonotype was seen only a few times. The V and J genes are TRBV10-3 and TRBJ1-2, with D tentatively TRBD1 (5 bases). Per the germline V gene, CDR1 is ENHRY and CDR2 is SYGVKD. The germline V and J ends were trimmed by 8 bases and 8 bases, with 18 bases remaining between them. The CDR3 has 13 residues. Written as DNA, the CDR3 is TGTGCCATCCTACGAACGGACAAAGGAGGCTACACCTTC. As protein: CAILRTDKGGYTF.

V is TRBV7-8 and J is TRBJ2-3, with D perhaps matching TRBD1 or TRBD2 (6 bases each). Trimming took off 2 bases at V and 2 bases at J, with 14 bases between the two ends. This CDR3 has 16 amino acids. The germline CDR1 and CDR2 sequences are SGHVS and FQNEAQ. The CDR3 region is CASSLRGLLATDTQYF. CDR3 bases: TGTGCCAGCAGCTTACGGGGGCTACTAGCCACAGATACGCAGTATTTT. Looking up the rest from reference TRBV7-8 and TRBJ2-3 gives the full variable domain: GAGVSQSPRYKVAKRGQDVALRCDPISGHVSLFWYQQALGQGPEFLTYFQNEAQLDKSGLPSDRFFAERPEGSVSTLKIQRTQQEDSAVYLCASSLRGLLATDTQYFGPGTRLTVL.

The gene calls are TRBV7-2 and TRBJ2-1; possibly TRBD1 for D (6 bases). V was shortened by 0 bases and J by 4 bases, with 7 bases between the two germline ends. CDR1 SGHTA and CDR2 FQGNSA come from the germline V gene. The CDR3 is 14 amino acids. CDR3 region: CASSLAGAYNEQFF. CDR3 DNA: TGTGCCAGCAGCTTAGCGGGGGCTTACAATGAGCAGTTCTTC.

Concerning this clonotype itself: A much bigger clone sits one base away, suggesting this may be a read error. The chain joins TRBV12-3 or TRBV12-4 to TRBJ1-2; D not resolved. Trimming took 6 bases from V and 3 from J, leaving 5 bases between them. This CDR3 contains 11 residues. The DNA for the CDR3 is TGTGCCAGCAGCCGGGACTATGGCTACACCTTC. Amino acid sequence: CASSRDYGYTF.

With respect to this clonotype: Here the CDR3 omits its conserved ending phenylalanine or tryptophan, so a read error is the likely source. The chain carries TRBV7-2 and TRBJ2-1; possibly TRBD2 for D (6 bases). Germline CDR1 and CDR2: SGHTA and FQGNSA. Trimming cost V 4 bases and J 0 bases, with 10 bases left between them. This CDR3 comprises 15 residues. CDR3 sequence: CASSSGLFSYNEQFI. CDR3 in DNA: TGTGCCAGCAGCTCGGGACTCTTCTCCTACAATGAGCAGTTCATC.

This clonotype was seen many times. The CDR3 is CASSASGGNEQFF. DNA of the CDR3: TGCGCCAGCTCCGCTAGCGGGGGCAATGAGCAGTTCTTC. The V gene is TRBV5-1, the J gene TRBJ2-1; 10 bases agree with TRBD2. Trimming cost V 7 bases and J 6 bases; bases outside gene matches: 4. Germline values: CDR1 SGHRS, CDR2 YFSETQ. This CDR3 has 13 residues.

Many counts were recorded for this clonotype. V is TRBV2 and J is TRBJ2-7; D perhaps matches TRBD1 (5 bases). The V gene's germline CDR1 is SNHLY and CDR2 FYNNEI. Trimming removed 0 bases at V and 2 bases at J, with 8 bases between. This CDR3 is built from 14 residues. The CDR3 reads CASSEAGRAYEQYF. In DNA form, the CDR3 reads TGTGCCAGCAGTGAAGCCGGCAGGGCCTACGAGCAGTACTTC.

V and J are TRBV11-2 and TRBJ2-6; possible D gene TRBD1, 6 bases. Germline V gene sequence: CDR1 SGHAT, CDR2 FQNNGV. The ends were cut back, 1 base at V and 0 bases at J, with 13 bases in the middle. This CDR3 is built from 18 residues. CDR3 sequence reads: CASSLGRRGGSGANVLTF. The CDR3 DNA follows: TGTGCCAGCAGCTTAGGGCGCAGGGGCGGCTCTGGGGCCAACGTCCTGACTTTC.

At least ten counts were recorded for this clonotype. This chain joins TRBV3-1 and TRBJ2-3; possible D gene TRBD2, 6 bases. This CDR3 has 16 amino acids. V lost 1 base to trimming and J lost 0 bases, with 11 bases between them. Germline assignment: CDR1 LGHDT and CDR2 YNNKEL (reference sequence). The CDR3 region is CASSQVKRGSTDTQYF. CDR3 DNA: TGTGCCAGCAGCCAAGTTAAACGGGGGAGCACAGATACGCAGTATTTT.

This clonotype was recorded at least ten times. CDR3 protein: CASSVRQGTDTQYF. CDR3 nucleotides: TGCGCCAGCAGCGTCAGACAGGGGACAGATACGCAGTATTTT. V gene TRBV4-3 combines with J gene TRBJ2-3, with 8 bases aligning to TRBD1. The ends lost 5 bases at V and 3 bases at J; junction bases unmatched: 4. The CDR3 spans 14 residues. Germline V gene data show CDR1 as LGHNA and CDR2 as YSLEER.